These 27 T cell receptor beta chains were all obtained from the same sample, sequenced in a study of T cell responses to AZD1222 COVID-19 vaccine. The protocol was immunoSEQ multiplex PCR, while the TCRdb copy is restricted to in-frame clones and leaves out a portion. The sample shows about 96,000 clones, 89% of them seen only once. The sequences come from peripheral blood, collected on day 0 of AZD1222 vaccination. The origin of the receptors is an adult in good health.

This clone was recorded once. The sample contains more than one DNA sequence encoding this CDR3. This chain uses TRBV18 with TRBJ1-4; the D is unclear. The CDR3 loop spans 14 amino acids. Germline V gene sequence: CDR1 KGHSH, CDR2 LQKENI. V was clipped by 2 bases and J by 2 bases, with 6 bases between them. In DNA, the CDR3 is TGTGCCAGCTCACCAGGAGCGACTAATGAAAAACTGTTTTTT. Protein product: CASSPGATNEKLFF.

The chain combines TRBV11-2 with TRBJ1-1; no firm D call. Germline V lookup: CDR1 SGHAT, CDR2 FQNNGV. This CDR3 spans 14 amino acids. V lost 3 bases, J lost 6 bases, and 14 bases lay in between. The chain's CDR3 is CASSFQTWVAEAFF. CDR3 nucleotide sequence: TGTGCCAGCAGCTTCCAAACGTGGGTTGCTGAAGCTTTCTTT. Complete variable domain (other parts from reference TRBV11-2 and TRBJ1-1): EAGVAQSPRYKIIEKRQSVAFWCNPISGHATLYWYQQILGQGPKLLIQFQNNGVVDDSQLPKDRFSAERLKGVDSTLKIQPAKLEDSAVYLCASSFQTWVAEAFFGQGTRLTVV.

There are a few counts of this clone. The V call is TRBV10-3, the J call TRBJ1-1; D remains unclear. CDR1 and CDR2 (germline): ENHRY, SYGVKD. The CDR3 is made up of 15 amino acids. The ends were cut back, 0 bases at V and 0 bases at J, with 8 bases in the middle. The CDR3 loop reads CAISESVFMNTEAFF. CDR3 bases: TGTGCCATCAGTGAGTCCGTTTTCATGAACACTGAAGCTTTCTTT.

This clone was counted a single time. The chain combines TRBV2 with TRBJ1-5; D perhaps matches TRBD1 (6 bases). Trimming took off 10 bases at V and 0 bases at J, with 13 bases between the two ends. The CDR3 runs to 14 residues. Germline-derived CDR1 and CDR2 are SNHLY and FYNNEI. In nucleotides, the CDR3 is TGTGCCACCGCCGGGACAAATAGCAATCAGCCCCAGCATTTT. This codes for CATAGTNSNQPQHF.

The chain uses TRBV9 and TRBJ2-7; the D is unclear. This CDR3 is 12 amino acids long. Trimming cost V 4 bases and J 3 bases, with 8 bases left between them. Germline V lookup: CDR1 SGDLS, CDR2 YYNGEE. CDR3 sequence (DNA): TGTGCCAGCAGCCCCAACGGCTACGAGCAGTACTTC. It encodes CASSPNGYEQYF. The variable domain in full, with the rest retrieved from reference TRBV9 and TRBJ2-7, is DSGVTQTPKHLITATGQRVTLRCSPRSGDLSVYWYQQSLDQGLQFLIQYYNGEERAKGNILERFSAQQFPDLHSELNLSSLELGDSALYFCASSPNGYEQYFGPGTRLTVT.

V and J are TRBV5-6 and TRBJ1-2, with 9 bases fitting TRBD1. The CDR3 runs to 14 residues. Unmatched junction bases numbered 7, after V lost 3 bases and J lost 7 bases. The germline CDR1 and CDR2 sequences are SGHDT and YYEEEE. The CDR3 reads CASSSGQGYIGYTF. The CDR3, as DNA: TGTGCCAGCAGCTCGGGACAGGGCTACATTGGCTACACCTTC.

The V gene is TRBV19, the J gene TRBJ2-7, with D tentatively TRBD1 (6 bases). Trimming shortened V by 10 bases and J by 2 bases, and 12 bases separated the two germline ends. The V gene's germline CDR1 is LNHDA and CDR2 SQIVND (reference sequence). This CDR3 spans 12 amino acids. The CDR3 reads CATRGGAYEQYF. The CDR3, as DNA: TGTGCCACCCGAGGGGGAGCCTACGAGCAGTACTTC.

This chain uses TRBV14 with TRBJ1-2; D is uncertain. With 1 base removed from V and 8 bases from J, the gap between germline ends came to 11 bases. Germline V CDR1 and CDR2: SGHDN, FVKESK. The CDR3 contains 13 residues. CDR3: CASSQGTRRGYTF. Written as DNA, the CDR3 is TGTGCCAGCAGCCAAGGTACAAGGAGAGGCTACACCTTC.

The chain joins TRBV7-8 to TRBJ2-3; 9 bases agree with TRBD2. V lost 1 base and J lost 4; bases outside the gene matches: 3. Germline lookup yields CDR1 SGHVS and CDR2 FQNEAQ. This CDR3 contains 15 residues. In DNA form, the CDR3 reads TGTGCCAGCAGCTTAGTGCGGGGGGGTGCAGATACGCAGTATTTT. Residues: CASSLVRGGADTQYF. Full variable domain (outside the CDR3, taken from reference TRBV7-8 and TRBJ2-3): GAGVSQSPRYKVAKRGQDVALRCDPISGHVSLFWYQQALGQGPEFLTYFQNEAQLDKSGLPSDRFFAERPEGSVSTLKIQRTQQEDSAVYLCASSLVRGGADTQYFGPGTRLTVL.

V and J are TRBV30 and TRBJ1-2; D is perhaps TRBD1 (6 bases). The V end lost 2 bases, the J end lost 4 bases, and 11 bases lay between the germline ends. This CDR3 has 13 residues. CDR1 is GTSNPN, CDR2 SVGIG, per germline (reference sequence). Written as DNA, the CDR3 is TGTGCCTGGAGTCCCGACAGGCTCTATGGCTACACCTTC. Protein product: CAWSPDRLYGYTF.

This clone was detected only a few times. The chain has TRBV3-1 (or the pseudogene TRBV3-2) and TRBJ1-6; D not certain. The CDR3 is 17 residues long. V lost 1 base to trimming and J lost 8 bases, with 18 bases between them. Germline V lookup: CDR1 LGHDT, CDR2 YNNKEL (reference sequence). The CDR3 here is CASSQVVLRAWDSPLHF. CDR3 sequence (DNA): TGTGCCAGCAGCCAAGTTGTCTTGAGGGCCTGGGATTCACCCCTCCACTTT.

The gene calls are TRBV27 and TRBJ2-1; TRBD1 matches 10 bases. The CDR3 has 14 residues. Losses at the gene ends were 3 bases for V and 8 bases for J; bases not matched to a gene: 4. The germline CDR1 and CDR2 sequences are MNHEY and SMNVEV (reference sequence). CDR3 DNA sequence: TGTGCCAGCAGTTTTCAGACAGGGGGCGATGAGCAGTTCTTC. This sequence encodes CASSFQTGGDEQFF.

V and J are TRBV6-5 and TRBJ1-1, with a weak D call TRBD1 (5 bases). Per germline, CDR1 MNHEY and CDR2 SVGAGI. The CDR3 covers 13 residues. Trimming took 10 bases from V and 0 from J, leaving 12 bases between them. CDR3 nucleotide sequence: TGTGCCATCGAGGGGACGTTGAACACTGAAGCTTTCTTT. Translating it yields CAIEGTLNTEAFF.

The chain combines TRBV5-1 with TRBJ2-1, with TRBD2 matching 12 bases. The CDR3 has 16 amino acids. Germline values: CDR1 SGHRS, CDR2 YFSETQ. J lost 4 bases, V lost 3 bases, and 5 bases had no gene match. The CDR3 DNA follows: TGCGCCAGCAGCTCCGACGGGACTAGCGGGTACAATGAGCAGTTCTTC. It codes for CASSSDGTSGYNEQFF.

The chain uses TRBV13 and TRBJ1-3; D gene ambiguous. The CDR3 length is 13 residues. The V and J ends lost 2 bases and 4 bases respectively, with 6 bases between them. Looked up from germline, CDR1 is PRHDT and CDR2 is FYEKMQ (reference sequence). The CDR3 coding sequence is TGTGCCAGCAGCTTACGAGGAGGAAACACCATATATTTT. Residues: CASSLRGGNTIYF.

This chain joins TRBV9 and TRBJ2-1; 8 bases fit TRBD2. This CDR3 has 15 amino acids. Germline lookup yields CDR1 SGDLS and CDR2 YYNGEE. J gave up 9 bases and V 2 bases, and 10 bases lay outside the gene matches. The CDR3 sequence is CASSVTGTSVGEQFF. CDR3 DNA: TGTGCCAGCAGCGTGACCGGGACTAGTGTTGGTGAGCAGTTCTTC.

This clone was recorded only once. V usage is TRBV29-1 and J usage is TRBJ1-2; TRBD1 matches at 8 bases. V shed 6 bases and J 5 bases; nucleotides not matched to a gene: 8. Germline V gene data show CDR1 as SQVTM and CDR2 as ANQGSEA. The CDR3 is made up of 13 amino acids. The CDR3: CSVQGANRYGYTF. CDR3 coding DNA: TGCAGCGTCCAGGGGGCCAACCGATATGGCTACACCTTC.

This sequence joins TRBV4-3 and TRBJ2-3; 15 bases fit TRBD2. This CDR3 has 18 residues. Unmatched junction bases numbered 8, after V lost 4 bases and J lost 3 bases. Germline CDR1 and CDR2: LGHNA and YSLEER. The CDR3 loop is CASSPIRTSGGATDTQYF. DNA for the CDR3: TGCGCCAGCAGCCCCATCCGGACTAGCGGGGGGGCGACAGATACGCAGTATTTT.

This clone is a singleton in its sample. The V call is TRBV2, the J call TRBJ1-1; TRBD1 agrees at 7 bases. This CDR3 comprises 14 residues. The germline V gene has CDR1 SNHLY and CDR2 FYNNEI. V shed 4 bases and J 11 bases; nucleotides not matched to a gene: 13. CDR3 loop: CASSGEIQGTYAFF. CDR3 nucleotides: TGTGCCAGCAGTGGAGAGATACAGGGGACGTATGCTTTCTTT.

The rearrangement links TRBV30 to TRBJ1-1; no clear D. The germline gives CDR1 GTSNPN, CDR2 SVGIG (reference sequence). The ends were cut back, 3 bases at V and 0 bases at J, with 14 bases in the middle. CDR3 length: 15 residues. Written as DNA, the CDR3 is TGTGCCTGGAGAGGTATGGATTTTCTGAACACTGAAGCTTTCTTT. Protein: CAWRGMDFLNTEAFF.

The chain recombines TRBV7-8 with TRBJ2-7; the D is unclear. The V end was cut by 2 bases, the J end by 3 bases, with 11 bases between. The CDR3 covers 14 residues. Germline assignment: CDR1 SGHVS and CDR2 FQNEAQ. The DNA for the CDR3 is TGTGCCAGCAGCTTATTGGTCAACGTCTACGAGCAGTACTTC. Amino acid sequence: CASSLLVNVYEQYF.

The CDR3 loop is CAIRDRGGGYTF. The CDR3 nucleotides read TGTGCCATCAGAGACAGGGGGGGCGGCTACACCTTC. The gene calls are TRBV10-3 and TRBJ1-2; 9 nucleotides agree with TRBD1. From germline, CDR1 is ENHRY and CDR2 SYGVKD. This CDR3 is built from 12 residues. After removal of 6 bases from V and 8 bases from J, the junction contained 4 bases not matched to a gene.

As concerns this clone: The same CDR3 arises from other DNA sequences in this sample as well. The rearrangement links TRBV6-4 to TRBJ1-6; TRBD1 might be the D (6 bases). Germline-derived CDR1 and CDR2 are MRHNA and SNTAGT. The CDR3 is made up of 14 amino acids. Trimming removed 3 bases at V and 10 bases at J, with 13 bases between. The CDR3, as DNA: TGTGCCAGCAGTGAGGGGCAGGGGAACTCACCCCTCCACTTT. Translating it yields CASSEGQGNSPLHF.

The V and J genes are TRBV2 and TRBJ1-2; a possible D gene is TRBD1 (6 bases). V gave up 2 bases and J gave up 3 bases, with 7 bases separating them. CDR1 is SNHLY and CDR2 is FYNNEI in the germline V gene. The CDR3 sequence is 13 residues long. Here the CDR3 reads CASSERGYYGYTF. CDR3 DNA sequence: TGTGCCAGCAGTGAAAGGGGGTACTATGGCTACACCTTC.

The rearrangement links TRBV7-8 to TRBJ1-6; 11 positions agree with TRBD1. Germline lookup yields CDR1 SGHVS and CDR2 FQNEAQ. V dropped 2 bases and J dropped 10; count of bases not matched to a gene: 10. The CDR3 spans 17 residues. For the CDR3, the DNA is TGTGCCAGCAGCTTATCTATTGGACAGGGGGCGAGATCACCCCTCCACTTT. Translating gives CASSLSIGQGARSPLHF.

This clone was detected once. The chain recombines TRBV12-1 with TRBJ1-3. TRBV12-1 is assigned pseudogene status. The CDR3 loop spans 17 amino acids. CDR3 sequence: CASSFVVWHSRVGTIYF. CDR3 sequence (DNA): TGTGCCAGCAGCTTTGTTGTCTGGCACTCGCGGGTGGGCACCATATATTTT.

This clone was counted a single time. J is TRBJ1-1 and V is TRBV18, with D unresolved. The V and J ends lost 1 base and 5 bases respectively, with 11 bases between them. Germline V CDR1 and CDR2: KGHSH, LQKENI. The CDR3 is made up of 14 amino acids. The CDR3 DNA is TGTGCCAGCTCACCACGGTCCGGACGAACTGAAGCTTTCTTT. Translating gives CASSPRSGRTEAFF.